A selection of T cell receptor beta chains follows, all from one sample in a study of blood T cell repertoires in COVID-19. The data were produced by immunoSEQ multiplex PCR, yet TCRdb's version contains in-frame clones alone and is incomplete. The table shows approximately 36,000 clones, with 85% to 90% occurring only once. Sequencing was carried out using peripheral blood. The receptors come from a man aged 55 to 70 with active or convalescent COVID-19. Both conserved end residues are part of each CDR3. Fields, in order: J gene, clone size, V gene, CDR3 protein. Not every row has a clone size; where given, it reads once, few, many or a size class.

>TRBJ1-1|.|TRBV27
CASSLARGLEAFF
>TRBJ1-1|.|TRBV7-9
CASSLDRNTEAFF
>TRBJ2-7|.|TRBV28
CASSWGVTYEQYF
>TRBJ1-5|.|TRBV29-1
CSVVQGGNNQPQHF
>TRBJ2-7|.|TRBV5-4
CASSLAQDSYEQYF
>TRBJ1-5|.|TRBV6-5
CASSPQGGGNQPQHF
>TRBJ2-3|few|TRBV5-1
CASSLEQGSDTQYF
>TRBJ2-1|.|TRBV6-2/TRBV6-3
CASSYGLRDREANEQFF
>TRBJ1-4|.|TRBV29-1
CSVSGRTGNEKLFF
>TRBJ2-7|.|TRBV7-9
CASSLVAGGRAHEQYF
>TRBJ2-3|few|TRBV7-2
CASSFGTGQNTQYF
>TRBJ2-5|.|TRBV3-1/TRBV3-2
CASSQVVGDYQETQYF
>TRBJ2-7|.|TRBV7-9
CASSLYAGGPFEQYF
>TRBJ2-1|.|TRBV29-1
CSVNSGRAQAYNEQFF
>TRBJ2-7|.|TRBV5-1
CASSLRTGWYEQYF
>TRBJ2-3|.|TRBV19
CASRPAGRSGGTDTQYF
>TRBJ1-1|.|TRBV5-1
CASSPGDRRGEAFF
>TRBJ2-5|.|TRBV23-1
CASSQSPSREGLETQYF
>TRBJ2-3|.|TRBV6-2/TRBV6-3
CASSFLAGGRSDTQYF
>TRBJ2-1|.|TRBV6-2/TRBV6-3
CASSLTDPSYNEQFF
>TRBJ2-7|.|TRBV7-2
CASSLAGLAGLGSYEQYF
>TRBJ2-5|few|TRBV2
CASSEGGQGAKTQYF
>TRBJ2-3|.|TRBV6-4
CASSSVYPTDTQYF
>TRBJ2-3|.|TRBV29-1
CSVEVVLSSTDTQYF